The clone carrying this T cell receptor beta chain was detected many times. Its antigen remains unknown. This specimen comes from a study of read filtering for tumor transcriptome and immune sequencing. Study-level results: The sorted CD138-negative fraction was a mixed bone marrow immune population, not purified T cells. IR-seq and RNA-seq agreed better without single-read clonotypes.

Sampling of bone marrow took place during active disease in every patient. The CDR3 contains 15 residues. Germline V gene sequence: CDR1 LGHDT, CDR2 YNNKEL (reference sequence). Deletions cut 0 bases from V and 3 bases from J, with 9 bases between. From around 0.4 ug of RNA, a library with molecular barcoded alpha/delta and beta/gamma adaptors was made. Each CDR3 protein gets one entry after TCRdb re-called the reads with MiXCR. The table has approximately 93,000 distinct CDR3 sequences, 20% to 25% seen once; the top ten hold about 10%. The receptor's source is a donor over 35 with multiple myeloma. Sequenced sample: a population of CD138-negative cells sorted from bone marrow. This chain joins TRBV3-1 and TRBJ2-1; weak D call: TRBD1 (5 bases). In DNA form, the CDR3 reads TGTGCCAGCAGCCAAGATTGGCAGGGCTACAATGAGCAGTTCTTC. Translated: CASSQDWQGYNEQFF.